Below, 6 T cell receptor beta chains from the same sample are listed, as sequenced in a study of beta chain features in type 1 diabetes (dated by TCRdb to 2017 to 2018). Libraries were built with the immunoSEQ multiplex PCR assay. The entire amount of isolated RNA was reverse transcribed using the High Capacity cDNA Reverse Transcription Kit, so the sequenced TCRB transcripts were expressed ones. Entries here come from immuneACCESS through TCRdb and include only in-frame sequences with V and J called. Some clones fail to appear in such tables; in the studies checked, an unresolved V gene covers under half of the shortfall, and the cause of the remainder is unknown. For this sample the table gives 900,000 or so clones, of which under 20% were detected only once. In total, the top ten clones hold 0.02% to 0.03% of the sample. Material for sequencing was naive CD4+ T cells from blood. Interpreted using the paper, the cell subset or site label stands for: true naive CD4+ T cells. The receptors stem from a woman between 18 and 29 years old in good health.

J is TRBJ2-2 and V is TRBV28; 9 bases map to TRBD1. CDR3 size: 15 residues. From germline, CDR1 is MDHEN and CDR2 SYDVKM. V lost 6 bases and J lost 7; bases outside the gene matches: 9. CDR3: CASRHRDRENGELFF. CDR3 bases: TGTGCCAGCAGACACCGGGACAGGGAGAACGGGGAGCTGTTTTTT. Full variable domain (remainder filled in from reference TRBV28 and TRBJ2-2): DVKVTQSSRYLVKRTGEKVFLECVQDMDHENMFWYRQDPGLGLRLIYFSYDVKMKEKGDIPEGYSVSREKKERFSLILESASTNQTSMYLCASRHRDRENGELFFGEGSRLTVL.

CDR3 residues: CASSPVISSGGYEQYF. CDR3 bases: TGTGCCAGCTCACCAGTAATCAGTTCCGGAGGCTACGAGCAGTACTTC. The chain carries TRBV18 and TRBJ2-7, with a tentative D call TRBD2 (5 bases). This CDR3 has 16 residues. The germline V gene encodes CDR1 KGHSH and CDR2 LQKENI. The V end was cut by 2 bases, the J end by 3 bases, with 17 bases between.

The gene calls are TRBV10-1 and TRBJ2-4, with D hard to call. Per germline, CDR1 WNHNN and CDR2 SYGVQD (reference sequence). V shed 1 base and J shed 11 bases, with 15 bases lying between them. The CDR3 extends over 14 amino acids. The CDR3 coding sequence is TGCGCCAGCAGTGAGTTTCTGGACCATGGGGTTCAGTACTTC. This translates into CASSEFLDHGVQYF.

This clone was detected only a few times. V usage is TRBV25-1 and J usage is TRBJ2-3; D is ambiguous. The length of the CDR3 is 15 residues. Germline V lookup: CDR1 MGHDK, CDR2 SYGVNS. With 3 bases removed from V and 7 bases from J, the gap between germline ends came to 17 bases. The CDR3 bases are TGTGCCAGCAGTGACGACACGAAACCGGTACATACGCAGTATTTT. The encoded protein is CASSDDTKPVHTQYF.

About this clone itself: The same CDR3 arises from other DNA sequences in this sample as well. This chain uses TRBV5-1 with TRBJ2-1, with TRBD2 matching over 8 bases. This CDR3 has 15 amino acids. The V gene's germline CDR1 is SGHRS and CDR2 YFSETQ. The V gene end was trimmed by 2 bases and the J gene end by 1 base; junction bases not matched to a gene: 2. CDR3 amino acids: CASSLAGVSYNEQFF. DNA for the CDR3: TGCGCCAGCAGCTTAGCGGGAGTGTCCTACAATGAGCAGTTCTTC.

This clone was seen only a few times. CDR3 sequence: CASSLGGALNYGYTF. In nucleotides, the CDR3 is TGTGCCAGCAGTTTAGGGGGGGCTCTAAACTATGGCTACACCTTC. The rearrangement joins TRBV28 to TRBJ1-2; maybe TRBD1 (6 bases). CDR3 size: 15 residues. V was shortened by 2 bases and J by 2 bases, with 12 bases between the two germline ends. Germline-derived CDR1 and CDR2 are MDHEN and SYDVKM.